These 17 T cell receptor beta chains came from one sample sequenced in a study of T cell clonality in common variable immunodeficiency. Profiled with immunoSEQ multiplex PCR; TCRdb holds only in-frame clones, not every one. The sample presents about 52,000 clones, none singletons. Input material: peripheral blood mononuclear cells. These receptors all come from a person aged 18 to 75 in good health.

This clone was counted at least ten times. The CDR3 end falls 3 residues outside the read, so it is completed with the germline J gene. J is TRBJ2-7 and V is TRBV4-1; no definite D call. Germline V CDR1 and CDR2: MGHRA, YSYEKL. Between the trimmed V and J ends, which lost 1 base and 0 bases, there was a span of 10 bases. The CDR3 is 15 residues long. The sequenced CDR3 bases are TGCGCCAGCAGCCAAGTCCACAGAGCCTCCTACGAG. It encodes CASSQVHRASYE. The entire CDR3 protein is CASSQVHRASYEQYF.

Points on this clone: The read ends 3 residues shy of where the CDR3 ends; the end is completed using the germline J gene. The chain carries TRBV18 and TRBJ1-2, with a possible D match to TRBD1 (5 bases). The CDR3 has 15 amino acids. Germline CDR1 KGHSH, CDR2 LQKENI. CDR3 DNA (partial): TGTGCCAGCTCACCACCGGGACTAGCATTCGATACC. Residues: CASSPPGLAFDT. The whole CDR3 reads CASSPPGLAFDTYTF.

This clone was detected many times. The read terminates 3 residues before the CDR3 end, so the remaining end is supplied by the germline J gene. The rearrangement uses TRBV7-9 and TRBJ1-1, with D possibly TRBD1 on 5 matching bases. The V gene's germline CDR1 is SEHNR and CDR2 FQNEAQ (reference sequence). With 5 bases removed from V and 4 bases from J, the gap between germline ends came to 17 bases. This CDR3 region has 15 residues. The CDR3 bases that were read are TGTGCCAGCAGCCCAGCTGTGACAGTGAGCACTGAA. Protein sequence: CASSPAVTVSTE. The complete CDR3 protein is CASSPAVTVSTEAFF.

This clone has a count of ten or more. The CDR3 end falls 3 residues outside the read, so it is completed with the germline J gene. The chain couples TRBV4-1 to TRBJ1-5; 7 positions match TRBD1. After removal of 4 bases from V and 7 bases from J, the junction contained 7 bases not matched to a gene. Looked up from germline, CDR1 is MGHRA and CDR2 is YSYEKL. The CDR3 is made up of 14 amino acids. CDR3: CASSPPGGRQPQHF. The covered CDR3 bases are TGCGCCAGCAGCCCCCCAGGGGGTCGGCAGCCC.

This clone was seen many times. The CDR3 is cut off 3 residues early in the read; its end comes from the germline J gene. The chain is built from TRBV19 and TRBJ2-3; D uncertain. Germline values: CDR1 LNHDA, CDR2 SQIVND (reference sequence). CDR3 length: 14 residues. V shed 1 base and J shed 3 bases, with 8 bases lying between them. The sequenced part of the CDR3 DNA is TGTGCCAGTAGTATAGGCGCTAGAACAGATACG. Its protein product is CASSIGARTDT. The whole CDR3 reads CASSIGARTDTQYF. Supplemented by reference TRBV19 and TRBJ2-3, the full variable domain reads DGGITQSPKYLFRKEGQNVTLSCEQNLNHDAMYWYRQDPGQGLRLIYYSQIVNDFQKGDIAEGYSVSREKKESFPLTVTSAQKNPTAFYLCASSIGARTDTQYFGPGTRLTVL.

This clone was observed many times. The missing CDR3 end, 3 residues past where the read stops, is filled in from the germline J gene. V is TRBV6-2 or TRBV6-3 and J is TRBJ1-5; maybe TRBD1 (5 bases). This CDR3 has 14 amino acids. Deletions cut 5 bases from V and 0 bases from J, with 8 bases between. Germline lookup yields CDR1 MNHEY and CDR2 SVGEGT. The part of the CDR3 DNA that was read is TGTGCCAGCAGTCCGGGGGATAGCAATCAGCCC. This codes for CASSPGDSNQP. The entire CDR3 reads CASSPGDSNQPQHF.

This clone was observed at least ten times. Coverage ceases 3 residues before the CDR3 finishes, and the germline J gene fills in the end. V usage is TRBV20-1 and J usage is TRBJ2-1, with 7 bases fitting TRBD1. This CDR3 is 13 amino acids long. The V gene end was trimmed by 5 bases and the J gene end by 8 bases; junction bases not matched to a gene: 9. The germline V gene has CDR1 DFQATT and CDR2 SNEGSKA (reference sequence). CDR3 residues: CSADIQGPYEQFF. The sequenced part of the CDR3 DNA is TGCAGTGCTGATATACAGGGGCCCTATGAG.

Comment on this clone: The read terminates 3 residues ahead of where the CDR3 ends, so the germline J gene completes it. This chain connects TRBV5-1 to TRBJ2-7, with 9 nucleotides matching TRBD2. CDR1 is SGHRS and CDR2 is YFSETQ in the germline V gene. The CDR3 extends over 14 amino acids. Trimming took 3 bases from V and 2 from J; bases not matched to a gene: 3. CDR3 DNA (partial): TGCGCCAGCAGCTGGGGACTAGCTACCTACGAG. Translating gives CASSWGLATYE. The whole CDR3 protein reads CASSWGLATYEQYF.

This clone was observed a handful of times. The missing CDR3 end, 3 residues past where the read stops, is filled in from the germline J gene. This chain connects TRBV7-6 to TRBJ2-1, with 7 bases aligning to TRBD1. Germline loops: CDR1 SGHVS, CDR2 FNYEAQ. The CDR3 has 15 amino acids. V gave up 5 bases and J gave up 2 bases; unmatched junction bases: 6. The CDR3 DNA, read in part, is TGTGCCAGCAGCGAACACGGGACAGCCTACAATGAG. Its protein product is CASSEHGTAYNE. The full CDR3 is CASSEHGTAYNEQFF.

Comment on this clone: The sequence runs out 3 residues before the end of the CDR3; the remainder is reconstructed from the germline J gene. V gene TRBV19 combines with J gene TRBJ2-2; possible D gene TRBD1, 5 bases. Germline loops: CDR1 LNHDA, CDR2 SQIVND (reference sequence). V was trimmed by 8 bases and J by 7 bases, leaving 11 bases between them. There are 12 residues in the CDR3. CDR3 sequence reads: CASRTLLGELFF. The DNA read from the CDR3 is TGTGCCAGTCGGACATTACTCGGGGAG.

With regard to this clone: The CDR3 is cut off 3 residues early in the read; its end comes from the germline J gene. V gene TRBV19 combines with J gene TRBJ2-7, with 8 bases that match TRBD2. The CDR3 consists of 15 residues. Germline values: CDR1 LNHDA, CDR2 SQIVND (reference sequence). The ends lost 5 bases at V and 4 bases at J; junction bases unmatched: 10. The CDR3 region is CASSLVEGGRYEQYF. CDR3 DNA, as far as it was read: TGTGCCAGTAGTCTTGTGGAAGGCGGGAGGTACGAG.

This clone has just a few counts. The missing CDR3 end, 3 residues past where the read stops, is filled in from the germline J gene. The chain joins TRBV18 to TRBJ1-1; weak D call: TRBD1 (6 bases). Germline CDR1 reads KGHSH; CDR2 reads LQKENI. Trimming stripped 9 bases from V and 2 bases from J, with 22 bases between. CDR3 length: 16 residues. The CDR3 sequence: CASRHTRGSVNTEAFF. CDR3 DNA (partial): TGTGCCAGTCGACACACCAGGGGAAGTGTAAACACTGAA.

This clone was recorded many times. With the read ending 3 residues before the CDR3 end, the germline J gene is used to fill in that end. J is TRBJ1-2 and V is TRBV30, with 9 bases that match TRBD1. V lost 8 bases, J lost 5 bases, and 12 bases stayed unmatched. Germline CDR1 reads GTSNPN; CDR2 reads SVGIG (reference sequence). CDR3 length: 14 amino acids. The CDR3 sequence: CAGTLRDRVYGYTF. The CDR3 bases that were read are TGTGCCGGGACTCTCCGGGACAGGGTTTATGGC.

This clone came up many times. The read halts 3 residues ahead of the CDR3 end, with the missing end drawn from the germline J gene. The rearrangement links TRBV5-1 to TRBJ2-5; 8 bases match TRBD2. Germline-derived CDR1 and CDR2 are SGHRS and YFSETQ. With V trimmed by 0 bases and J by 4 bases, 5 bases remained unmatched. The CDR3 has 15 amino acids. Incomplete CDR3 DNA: TGCGCCAGCAGCTTGGAAGGGACTAGACCAGAGACC. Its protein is CASSLEGTRPET. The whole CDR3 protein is CASSLEGTRPETQYF.

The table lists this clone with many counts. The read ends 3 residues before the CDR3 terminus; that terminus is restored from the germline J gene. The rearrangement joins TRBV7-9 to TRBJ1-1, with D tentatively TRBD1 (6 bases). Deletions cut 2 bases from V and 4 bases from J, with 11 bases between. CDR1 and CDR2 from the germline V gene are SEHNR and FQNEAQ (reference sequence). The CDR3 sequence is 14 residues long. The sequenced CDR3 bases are TGTGCCAGCAGCTTAATCATCAGGGGCACTGAA. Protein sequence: CASSLIIRGTE. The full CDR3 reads CASSLIIRGTEAFF.

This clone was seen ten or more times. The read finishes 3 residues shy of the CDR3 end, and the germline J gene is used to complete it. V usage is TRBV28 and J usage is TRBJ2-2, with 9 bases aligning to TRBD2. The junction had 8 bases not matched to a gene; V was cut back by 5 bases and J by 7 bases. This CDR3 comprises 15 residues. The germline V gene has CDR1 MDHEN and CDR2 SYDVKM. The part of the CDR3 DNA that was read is TGTGCCAGCAGTCGAGCGGGAGGTGTTCACGGGGAG. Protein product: CASSRAGGVHGE. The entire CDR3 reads CASSRAGGVHGELFF.

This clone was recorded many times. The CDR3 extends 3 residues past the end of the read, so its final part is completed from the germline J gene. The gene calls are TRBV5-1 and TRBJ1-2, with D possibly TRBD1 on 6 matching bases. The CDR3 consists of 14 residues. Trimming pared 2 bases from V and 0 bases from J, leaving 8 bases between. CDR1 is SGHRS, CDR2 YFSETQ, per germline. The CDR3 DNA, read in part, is TGCGCCAGCAGCTTCAGGGGACCTAACTATGGC. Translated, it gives CASSFRGPNYG. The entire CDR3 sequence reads CASSFRGPNYGYTF.